The present TCR beta chain was sequenced within a study of metastatic and nonmetastatic thyroid tumors. This clone was found many times. Thyroid surgery took place with no prior treatment in any patient. The V and J ends lost 4 bases and 7 bases, in that order; junction bases with no gene match: 9. Germline V gene data show CDR1 as DFQATT and CDR2 as SNEGSKA (reference sequence). CDR3 length: 14 amino acids. From the PCR reads, TCRdb re-called clones with MiXCR. This sample carries 23,000 or so clones, roughly 18% of them seen once, and the ten largest clones take about 4.6%. Sequencing was carried out using blood. V and J are TRBV20-1 and TRBJ1-5; 8 bases agree with TRBD1. The source is a male donor with papillary thyroid cancer or a benign thyroid nodule (not recorded which). Some clones in this sample may be carry-over from other donors' samples. In nucleotides, the CDR3 is TGCAGTGCTACTAGGACAGGGCGGTCACAGCCCCAGCATTTT. Its protein product is CSATRTGRSQPQHF.